What follows are 25 T cell receptor beta chains derived from one specimen sequenced in a study of metastatic and nonmetastatic thyroid tumors. Every patient underwent thyroid surgery untreated. TCRdb reprocessed the PCR reads via MiXCR. The sample shows tens of thousands of clones, about 17% of them seen only once. Input material: blood. The receptor source for this set is a male donor with papillary thyroid cancer or a benign thyroid nodule (not recorded which). Some clones in this sample may be carry-over from other donors' samples.

The chain has TRBV5-1 and TRBJ2-3; 8 bases align to TRBD2. The CDR3 totals 16 residues. V trimming: 9 bases; J trimming: 2 bases; junction bases outside the gene matches: 14. CDR1 is SGHRS and CDR2 is YFSETQ in the germline V gene. The chain's CDR3 is CATPFGVAGPTDTQYF. CDR3 coding DNA: TGCGCCACCCCATTCGGGGTAGCGGGGCCCACAGATACGCAGTATTTT. Complete variable domain (other parts from reference TRBV5-1 and TRBJ2-3): KAGVTQTPRYLIKTRGQQVTLSCSPISGHRSVSWYQQTPGQGLQFLFEYFSETQRNKGNFPGRFSGRQFSNSRSEMNVSTLELGDSALYLCATPFGVAGPTDTQYFGPGTRLTVL.

The table lists this clone with many counts. This rearrangement joins TRBV18 to TRBJ1-1; D possibly corresponds to TRBD1 (6 bases). Germline V gives CDR1 KGHSH, CDR2 LQKENI. The CDR3 is made up of 15 amino acids. The ends were cut back, 1 base at V and 3 bases at J, with 12 bases in the middle. In DNA, the CDR3 is TGTGCCAGCTCACCACTCCGGGGGCGAGACACTGAAGCTTTCTTT. Amino acids: CASSPLRGRDTEAFF.

This clone was seen at least ten times. This chain connects TRBV6-6 to TRBJ1-1, with 8 bases fitting TRBD1. Germline V gene sequence: CDR1 MNHNY, CDR2 SVGAGI (reference sequence). CDR3 length equals 15 residues. Trimming cost V 7 bases and J 4 bases; bases outside gene matches: 11. For the CDR3, the DNA is TGTGCCAGCATAAAAACGACAGGGGAGGGCACTGAAGCTTTCTTT. This encodes CASIKTTGEGTEAFF.

The chain uses TRBV20-1 and TRBJ1-2; D perhaps matches TRBD1 (5 bases). V was cut by 2 bases and J by 4 bases, with 8 bases left in between. Per the germline V gene, CDR1 is DFQATT and CDR2 is SNEGSKA (reference sequence). The CDR3 runs 12 residues. Here the CDR3 reads CSARRDFYGYTF. CDR3 in DNA: TGCAGTGCTAGACGGGACTTCTATGGCTACACCTTC.

The chain combines TRBV11-2 with TRBJ2-7; 11 bases fit TRBD2. The junction had 14 bases not matched to a gene; V was cut back by 4 bases and J by 6 bases. The CDR3 runs 17 residues. Germline V lookup: CDR1 SGHAT, CDR2 FQNNGV. The CDR3 reads CASSSLAGGLAAREQYF. The CDR3 bases are TGTGCCAGCAGCTCTCTAGCGGGGGGACTAGCGGCTCGCGAGCAGTACTTC.

The genes are TRBV6-2 or TRBV6-3 and TRBJ2-6, with D perhaps TRBD1 (6 bases). Trimming took 6 bases from V and 0 from J, leaving 21 bases between them. This CDR3 contains 19 residues. Germline lookup yields CDR1 MNHEY and CDR2 SVGEGT. The CDR3 DNA reads as TGTGCCAGCAGGCCCAACAGGGTTGTGGCTAGCTCTGGGGCCAACGTCCTGACTTTC. It encodes CASRPNRVVASSGANVLTF.

Ten or more counts support this clone. Written as DNA, the CDR3 is TGTGCCAGCAGCTTGAGCAGGGACGGCGGGGAGCTGTTTTTT. Translation gives CASSLSRDGGELFF. This chain joins TRBV5-6 and TRBJ2-2; D is possibly TRBD1 or TRBD2 (5 bases each). The CDR3 extends over 14 amino acids. Germline lookup yields CDR1 SGHDT and CDR2 YYEEEE. Trimming pared 1 base from V and 7 bases from J, leaving 11 bases between.

This clone came up many times. The chain uses TRBV2 and TRBJ1-4; 9 nucleotides line up with TRBD1. Per germline, CDR1 SNHLY and CDR2 FYNNEI. The junction had 9 bases not matched to a gene; V was cut back by 5 bases and J by 8 bases. This CDR3 contains 15 residues. The CDR3 sequence is CASSSDRGSGEKLFF. CDR3 DNA: TGTGCCAGCAGTTCAGACAGGGGGTCTGGGGAAAAACTGTTTTTT.

This clone was detected ten times or more. CDR3 DNA sequence: TGTGCCACCAGCGGGGAGCGGGAGATTAATGAGCAGTTCTTC. Translation: CATSGEREINEQFF. The V and J genes are TRBV15 and TRBJ2-1; 8 bases are shared with TRBD2. J was trimmed by 7 bases and V by 5 bases; bases with no gene match: 7. CDR3 length: 14 amino acids. CDR1 and CDR2 from the germline V gene are LNHNV and YYDKDF (reference sequence). The whole variable domain, remainder taken from reference TRBV15 and TRBJ2-1, is DAMVIQNPRYQVTQFGKPVTLSCSQTLNHNVMYWYQQKSSQAPKLLFHYYDKDFNNEADTPDNFQSRRPNTSFCFLDIRSPGLGDTAMYLCATSGEREINEQFFGPGTRLTVL.

This clone came up many times. The rearrangement uses TRBV14 and TRBJ2-2; D possibly corresponds to TRBD2 (6 bases). This CDR3 region has 16 residues. Germline assignment: CDR1 SGHDN and CDR2 FVKESK. Trimming shortened V by 3 bases and J by 6 bases, and 17 bases separated the two germline ends. CDR3: CASSQFASRGSGELFF. DNA of the CDR3: TGTGCCAGCAGCCAGTTCGCTAGCCGGGGGTCCGGGGAGCTGTTTTTT.

Only one count was recorded for this clone. The V call is TRBV20-1, the J call TRBJ2-1; 7 nucleotides match TRBD2. CDR1 and CDR2 (germline): DFQATT, SNEGSKA (reference sequence). The CDR3 sequence is 15 residues long. V trimming: 3 bases; J trimming: 0 bases; junction bases outside the gene matches: 5. In nucleotides, the CDR3 is TGCAGTGCTAGTTCGCGGGAGAACTCCTACAATGAGCAGTTCTTC. Amino acid sequence: CSASSRENSYNEQFF.

The rearrangement uses TRBV11-2 and TRBJ2-1, with D tentatively TRBD2 (5 bases). Trimming cost V 7 bases and J 5 bases, with 12 bases left between them. CDR1 is SGHAT and CDR2 is FQNNGV in the germline V gene. The CDR3 loop spans 13 amino acids. CDR3 nucleotides: TGTGCCAGCAATGAGGGCAGCAACAATGAGCAGTTCTTC. Translating it yields CASNEGSNNEQFF.

This clone showed up many times. The chain employs TRBV2 and TRBJ2-3; D unclear. This CDR3 has 13 amino acids. Germline CDR1 is SNHLY and CDR2 is FYNNEI. The germline V and J ends were trimmed by 0 bases and 5 bases, with 6 bases remaining between them. The CDR3 here is CASSEAEGDTQYF. DNA for the CDR3: TGTGCCAGCAGTGAAGCGGAAGGAGATACGCAGTATTTT. The full variable domain, completed using reference TRBV2 and TRBJ2-3, is EPEVTQTPSHQVTQMGQEVILRCVPISNHLYFYWYRQILGQKVEFLVSFYNNEISEKSEIFDDQFSVERPDGSNFTLKIRSTKLEDSAMYFCASSEAEGDTQYFGPGTRLTVL.

This clone has more than one count but fewer than ten. The rearrangement links TRBV6-1 to TRBJ2-7; TRBD2 matches at 7 bases. The CDR3 is made up of 15 amino acids. V shed 5 bases and J 6 bases; nucleotides not matched to a gene: 13. Germline assignment: CDR1 MNHNS and CDR2 SASEGT. The CDR3 DNA reads as TGTGCCAGCAGTCCTTGGGCTAGCGGTTCCGGCGAGCAGTACTTC. Protein product: CASSPWASGSGEQYF.

This clone was observed many times. J is TRBJ1-6 and V is TRBV4-1; D possibly corresponds to TRBD1 (5 bases). Per germline, CDR1 MGHRA and CDR2 YSYEKL. Deletions cut 2 bases from V and 7 bases from J, with 9 bases between. CDR3 size: 14 residues. This CDR3 reads CASSQRDGNSPLHF. The DNA of the CDR3 is TGCGCCAGCAGCCAACGGGACGGAAATTCACCCCTCCACTTT.

This clone was recorded at least ten times. The chain joins TRBV6-5 to TRBJ2-5; no clear D. This CDR3 spans 14 amino acids. Trimming stripped 3 bases from V and 2 bases from J, with 10 bases between. CDR1 MNHEY and CDR2 SVGAGI come from the germline V gene. DNA of the CDR3: TGTGCCAGCAGTTATCGTCAGAAACAAGAGACCCAGTACTTC. Translation: CASSYRQKQETQYF.

The chain carries TRBV6-1 and TRBJ1-5; D gene ambiguous. V gave up 9 bases and J gave up 0 bases, with 12 bases separating them. CDR3 length: 14 amino acids. CDR1 and CDR2 from the germline V gene are MNHNS and SASEGT. The CDR3 sequence is CASSPSNSNQPQHF. The DNA for the CDR3 is TGTGCCAGTTCCCCCAGCAATAGCAATCAGCCCCAGCATTTT.

V usage is TRBV11-1 and J usage is TRBJ2-7; no definite D call. This CDR3 comprises 15 residues. V lost 1 base, J lost 0 bases, and 10 bases lay in between. Per the germline V gene, CDR1 is SGHAT and CDR2 is FQDESV (reference sequence). CDR3 sequence reads: CASSLGQVSSYEQYF. The CDR3 DNA is TGTGCCAGCAGCTTAGGCCAAGTGAGCTCCTACGAGCAGTACTTC.

This clone was seen repeatedly, ten times or more. The chain recombines TRBV4-1 with TRBJ2-1; TRBD1 matches 9 bases. This CDR3 comprises 17 residues. CDR1 is MGHRA, CDR2 YSYEKL, per germline. V lost 1 base, J lost 5 bases, and 9 bases stayed unmatched. The CDR3 region is CASSQGRGTGMNNEQFF. CDR3 DNA: TGCGCCAGCAGCCAAGGCAGAGGGACAGGGATGAACAATGAGCAGTTCTTC.

The J gene is TRBJ2-4, the V gene TRBV11-2, with 10 nucleotides matching TRBD2. V shed 5 bases, J shed 0 bases, and the junction held 13 bases outside the gene matches. Looked up from germline, CDR1 is SGHAT and CDR2 is FQNNGV. This CDR3 spans 19 amino acids. The CDR3 spells CASSSLVGPSGRAKNIQYF. The CDR3 coding sequence is TGTGCCAGCAGCAGCTTAGTAGGGCCTAGCGGGAGAGCCAAAAACATTCAGTACTTC.

This clone occurred many times. The rearrangement joins TRBV7-9 to TRBJ1-1; tentatively, D is TRBD1 (5 bases). The CDR3 length is 13 residues. V was clipped by 6 bases and J by 4 bases, with 12 bases between them. Germline V gives CDR1 SEHNR, CDR2 FQNEAQ (reference sequence). The CDR3: CASSSSGGTEAFF. The CDR3 DNA sequence: TGTGCCAGCAGTTCGTCCGGGGGCACTGAAGCTTTCTTT.

With respect to this clone: A read error is likely, as this CDR3 ends without the conserved phenylalanine or tryptophan. V gene TRBV12-3 or TRBV12-4 combines with J gene TRBJ2-2, with no clear D. The CDR3 runs to 11 residues. CDR3 sequence (DNA): TGTGCCAGCAGAATCACCGTGGAGCTGTTTTCT. It yields the protein CASRITVELFS.

This clone was counted at least ten times. This chain connects TRBV6-1 to TRBJ2-6; 7 bases agree with TRBD1. J was trimmed by 1 base and V by 6 bases; bases with no gene match: 9. CDR1 is MNHNS, CDR2 SASEGT, per germline. The length of the CDR3 is 17 residues. The CDR3 sequence is CASRIGQVLSGANVLTF. For the CDR3, the DNA is TGTGCCAGCAGAATCGGACAGGTCCTATCTGGGGCCAACGTCCTGACTTTC.

This clone was counted many times. The V gene is TRBV27, the J gene TRBJ2-1; 12 bases match TRBD1. This CDR3 comprises 15 residues. Germline CDR1 and CDR2: MNHEY and SMNVEV (reference sequence). Germline trimming cut 2 bases from V and 9 bases from J; bases unmatched to any gene: 5. The CDR3 sequence: CASSLMGQGASEQFF. In DNA, the CDR3 is TGTGCCAGCAGTTTAATGGGACAGGGGGCAAGTGAGCAGTTCTTC.

The table lists this clone with many counts. The chain has TRBV19 and TRBJ2-4, with D possibly TRBD2 on 6 matching bases. Germline V gene lookup returns CDR1 LNHDA and CDR2 SQIVND (reference sequence). The CDR3 extends over 14 amino acids. The V end lost 4 bases, the J end lost 7 bases, and 14 bases lay between the germline ends. CDR3 nucleotide sequence: TGTGCCAGTAGTAGTCTAGGAGGGCACAACATTCAGTACTTC. Residues: CASSSLGGHNIQYF.